Following are 27 T cell receptor beta chains from one sample sequenced in a study of blood T cell repertoires in COVID-19. The repertoire was sequenced with immunoSEQ multiplex PCR; TCRdb's copy has only in-frame clones and lacks some. The profile shows around 250,000 clones, around 82% of them singletons. Sequences were obtained from peripheral blood. These TCRs come from a human donor in a cohort sampled during active COVID-19.

The CDR3 loop is CASSEERRGSSYNSPLHF. Here the CDR3 DNA reads TGTGCCAGCAGTGAAGAACGTAGGGGATCGTCCTATAATTCACCCCTCCACTTT. The V call is TRBV6-1, the J call TRBJ1-6; a weak D match, TRBD1 (5 bases). CDR1 and CDR2 from the germline V gene are MNHNS and SASEGT. The germline V and J ends were trimmed by 1 base and 1 base, with 14 bases remaining between them. The CDR3 is 18 amino acids.

In its sample, this clone was seen a few times. The chain uses TRBV6-4 and TRBJ1-2, with 7 bases lining up with TRBD1. CDR1 is MRHNA, CDR2 SNTAGT, per germline. The CDR3 totals 15 residues. Losses at the gene ends were 4 bases for V and 3 bases for J; bases not matched to a gene: 8. The CDR3 loop reads CASSVSGDRHYGYTF. Written as DNA, the CDR3 is TGTGCCAGCAGTGTATCTGGGGACAGACACTATGGCTACACCTTC.

The sample holds one count of this clone. Other DNA sequences within the sample encode an identical CDR3. The chain links TRBV3-1 (or the pseudogene TRBV3-2) to TRBJ2-7, with D possibly TRBD1 on 5 matching bases. V dropped 2 bases and J dropped 1 base, with 6 bases sitting between them. The length of the CDR3 is 13 residues. Germline values: CDR1 LGHDT, CDR2 YNNKEL (reference sequence). CDR3 amino acids: CASSQQGSYEQYF. DNA of the CDR3: TGTGCCAGCAGCCAACAGGGATCCTACGAGCAGTACTTC.

This CDR3 is CATSDPTGGEQPQHF. CDR3 DNA sequence: TGTGCCACCAGTGACCCGACAGGGGGTGAACAGCCCCAGCATTTT. The chain joins TRBV24-1 to TRBJ1-5, with 9 bases identical to TRBD1. The CDR3 spans 15 residues. Unmatched junction bases numbered 7, after V lost 4 bases and J lost 7 bases. Per germline, CDR1 KGHDR and CDR2 SFDVKD.

This rearrangement joins TRBV6-2 or TRBV6-3 to TRBJ2-7; D is possibly TRBD2 (6 bases). The V end lost 2 bases, the J end lost 4 bases, and 12 bases lay between the germline ends. The CDR3 runs to 14 residues. CDR1 is MNHEY, CDR2 SVGEGT, per germline. For the CDR3, the DNA is TGTGCCAGCAGTTACGGGGCGGGACGGTACGAGCAGTACTTC. This encodes CASSYGAGRYEQYF.

The V and J genes are TRBV6-5 and TRBJ2-7; 12 bases are a match to TRBD2. This CDR3 spans 15 amino acids. Germline V gene lookup returns CDR1 MNHEY and CDR2 SVGAGI. The junction had 5 bases not matched to a gene; V was cut back by 4 bases and J by 4 bases. In DNA form, the CDR3 reads TGTGCCAGCAGTTCCCGGGGGACTAGCGGGTACGAGCAGTACTTC. Encoded protein: CASSSRGTSGYEQYF.

In nucleotides, the CDR3 is TGTGCCAGCAGTCCCCTCACCCGACAGGGAGGCGGCTACACCTTC. Amino acid sequence: CASSPLTRQGGGYTF. The rearrangement links TRBV28 to TRBJ1-2; 7 bases are a match to TRBD1. The germline V gene has CDR1 MDHEN and CDR2 SYDVKM. J gave up 8 bases and V 5 bases, and 14 bases lay outside the gene matches. The CDR3 is 15 residues long.

This chain links TRBV6-5 with TRBJ1-1, with D possibly being TRBD1 (5 bases). The CDR3 sequence is 15 residues long. Looked up from germline, CDR1 is MNHEY and CDR2 is SVGAGI. V shed 0 bases and J shed 1 base, with 9 bases lying between them. The CDR3 DNA reads as TGTGCCAGCAGTTACTCGGGGGGAGGGAACACTGAAGCTTTCTTT. Translated: CASSYSGGGNTEAFF.

The chain recombines TRBV7-2 with TRBJ2-7; D remains ambiguous. The V gene lost 5 bases and the J gene lost 2 bases, with 19 bases spanning the gap. CDR1 is SGHTA and CDR2 is FQGNSA in the germline V gene. This CDR3 contains 16 residues. CDR3 sequence reads: CASSPPFGQATYEQYF. In DNA, the CDR3 is TGTGCCAGCAGCCCCCCCTTTGGGCAGGCAACCTACGAGCAGTACTTC.

The gene calls are TRBV6-1 and TRBJ1-1; a weak D match, TRBD1 (6 bases). Trimming took off 3 bases at V and 6 bases at J, with 14 bases between the two ends. Per germline, CDR1 MNHNS and CDR2 SASEGT. CDR3 length equals 14 residues. CDR3 residues: CASSDNYRVSEAFF. For the CDR3, the DNA is TGTGCCAGCAGTGACAACTACAGGGTTTCTGAAGCTTTCTTT.

V usage is TRBV9 and J usage is TRBJ1-4; TRBD1 aligns across 8 bases. The CDR3 is made up of 14 amino acids. Germline V lookup: CDR1 SGDLS, CDR2 YYNGEE. The V segment lost 1 base and the J segment 8 bases; nucleotides outside the gene matches: 4. The CDR3 DNA follows: TGTGCCAGCAGCGTACAGACAGGGGACGAAAAACTGTTTTTT. Residues: CASSVQTGDEKLFF.

The genes are TRBV15 and TRBJ2-7; a possible D gene is TRBD2 (6 bases). Germline V lookup: CDR1 LNHNV, CDR2 YYDKDF (reference sequence). Deletions cut 1 base from V and 5 bases from J, with 18 bases between. The CDR3 totals 16 residues. DNA of the CDR3: TGTGCCACCAGCAGAGCGGACTTGTGGGGGGTCAACGAGCAGTACTTC. As protein: CATSRADLWGVNEQYF.

V usage is TRBV5-1 and J usage is TRBJ2-7; 10 bases fit TRBD2. V gave up 4 bases and J gave up 6 bases; unmatched junction bases: 13. CDR3 size: 16 residues. CDR1 is SGHRS and CDR2 is YFSETQ in the germline V gene. CDR3 sequence: CASSPDSSGRGREQYF. DNA for the CDR3: TGCGCCAGCAGCCCCGATTCGAGCGGGAGGGGACGCGAGCAGTACTTC.

The chain links TRBV28 to TRBJ1-3; D is undetermined. The CDR3 has 16 amino acids. CDR1 MDHEN and CDR2 SYDVKM come from the germline V gene. Trimming took off 6 bases at V and 2 bases at J, with 17 bases between the two ends. The CDR3 is CASSPVLALPGNTIYF. Written as DNA, the CDR3 is TGTGCCAGCAGCCCCGTCCTAGCACTCCCTGGAAACACCATATATTTT.

This clone appeared once. This chain connects TRBV6-5 to TRBJ1-2, with D uncertain. The CDR3 spans 14 residues. From germline, CDR1 is MNHEY and CDR2 SVGAGI. The V end lost 6 bases, the J end lost 4 bases, and 15 bases lay between the germline ends. CDR3 nucleotides: TGTGCCAGCAGCCCGAGGGCAGAAAGCTATGGCTACACCTTC. This sequence encodes CASSPRAESYGYTF.

This rearrangement joins TRBV10-3 to TRBJ2-1; TRBD1 matches 8 bases. Germline-derived CDR1 and CDR2 are ENHRY and SYGVKD. V shed 9 bases and J 9 bases; nucleotides not matched to a gene: 19. The CDR3 is 16 residues long. CDR3 region: CAIKQTGARGNGEQFF. As DNA, the CDR3 is TGTGCCATAAAACAGACAGGGGCTCGGGGGAATGGTGAGCAGTTCTTC.

J is TRBJ2-1 and V is TRBV19, with a weak D call TRBD1 (6 bases). V was clipped by 2 bases and J by 4 bases, with 12 bases between them. From germline, CDR1 is LNHDA and CDR2 SQIVND (reference sequence). This CDR3 region has 15 residues. As DNA, the CDR3 is TGTGCCAGTAGTATATCGTGGGACACGTACAATGAGCAGTTCTTC. This translates into CASSISWDTYNEQFF.

The V call is TRBV3-1 (or the pseudogene TRBV3-2), the J call TRBJ2-5; 8 nucleotides match TRBD2. The V segment lost 0 bases and the J segment 8 bases; nucleotides outside the gene matches: 5. Germline V CDR1 and CDR2: LGHDT, YNNKEL (reference sequence). The CDR3 runs to 14 residues. CDR3 sequence reads: CASSQDPSGRTQYF. DNA for the CDR3: TGTGCCAGCAGCCAAGATCCCAGCGGGAGAACCCAGTACTTC.

J is TRBJ1-2 and V is TRBV25-1; TRBD1 agrees at 12 bases. This CDR3 is built from 17 residues. V lost 7 bases and J lost 2; bases outside the gene matches: 11. Germline V gene sequence: CDR1 MGHDK, CDR2 SYGVNS. CDR3 sequence: CASNGGTGGSGNYGYTF. The CDR3 bases are TGTGCCAGCAATGGGGGGACAGGGGGCTCGGGAAACTATGGCTACACCTTC.

V usage is TRBV19 and J usage is TRBJ1-2, with TRBD1 matching 7 bases. The CDR3 sequence is 15 residues long. J lost 5 bases, V lost 3 bases, and 9 bases had no gene match. CDR1 and CDR2 (germline): LNHDA, SQIVND (reference sequence). The CDR3 DNA follows: TGTGCCAGTAGTATGGGTGTAGGGACAGCGTATGGCTACACCTTC. Its protein product is CASSMGVGTAYGYTF. Using reference TRBV19 and TRBJ1-2 for the parts outside the CDR3, the full variable domain is DGGITQSPKYLFRKEGQNVTLSCEQNLNHDAMYWYRQDPGQGLRLIYYSQIVNDFQKGDIAEGYSVSREKKESFPLTVTSAQKNPTAFYLCASSMGVGTAYGYTFGSGTRLTVV.

The chain has TRBV10-1 and TRBJ2-2, with TRBD1 identical over 11 bases. In germline, CDR1 is WNHNN, CDR2 SYGVQD (reference sequence). V lost 2 bases to trimming and J lost 1 base; unmatched junction nucleotides: 3. This CDR3 is 17 amino acids long. The CDR3 region is CASSERGTGGNTGELFF. The CDR3 bases are TGCGCCAGCAGTGAGAGGGGGACAGGGGGGAACACCGGGGAGCTGTTTTTT.

J is TRBJ1-6 and V is TRBV5-1; perhaps TRBD1 as D (6 bases). CDR1 SGHRS and CDR2 YFSETQ come from the germline V gene. Trimming stripped 5 bases from V and 9 bases from J, with 21 bases between. This CDR3 has 16 amino acids. CDR3: CASRPKGGPVGSPLHF. In nucleotides, the CDR3 is TGCGCCAGCAGACCGAAGGGGGGGCCGGTTGGTTCACCCCTCCACTTT.

The chain combines TRBV10-3 with TRBJ2-3; 8 bases align to TRBD1. With 4 bases clipped from V and 1 base from J, the junction kept 7 bases outside the gene matches. The germline V gene encodes CDR1 ENHRY and CDR2 SYGVKD. CDR3 size: 16 residues. CDR3 sequence reads: CAISGGRGLGTDTQYF. CDR3 DNA sequence: TGTGCCATCAGTGGCGGCAGGGGGCTGGGCACAGATACGCAGTATTTT.

The table lists this clone with a count of one. The chain uses TRBV7-2 and TRBJ2-7; TRBD1 aligns across 7 bases. This CDR3 is 17 amino acids long. V shed 5 bases, J shed 2 bases, and the junction held 15 bases outside the gene matches. Germline CDR1 reads SGHTA; CDR2 reads FQGNSA. The CDR3 region has the DNA TGTGCCAGCAGCCCCCGAGCAGGGACAGTAGAAACCTACGAGCAGTACTTC. Translation: CASSPRAGTVETYEQYF.

The chain is built from TRBV11-2 and TRBJ2-2; no clear D gene. Germline CDR1 reads SGHAT; CDR2 reads FQNNGV. With 5 bases removed from V and 3 bases from J, the gap between germline ends came to 13 bases. The CDR3 runs to 15 residues. CDR3 in amino acids: CASSPLGGDTGELFF. The CDR3 DNA is TGTGCCAGCAGCCCCTTAGGCGGCGACACCGGGGAGCTGTTTTTT.

V is TRBV3-1 (or the pseudogene TRBV3-2) and J is TRBJ2-7; 12 bases match TRBD2. The ends lost 3 bases at V and 7 bases at J; junction bases unmatched: 4. The CDR3 consists of 14 residues. From germline, CDR1 is LGHDT and CDR2 YNNKEL (reference sequence). The CDR3 sequence: CASSHLAGGGEQYF. As DNA, the CDR3 is TGTGCCAGCAGCCATCTAGCGGGAGGGGGGGAGCAGTACTTC.

This clone was observed once. The genes are TRBV10-3 and TRBJ2-3; the match to TRBD2 covers 10 bases. Germline CDR1 ENHRY, CDR2 SYGVKD. The CDR3 length is 20 residues. V shed 0 bases and J 5 bases; nucleotides not matched to a gene: 17. DNA for the CDR3: TGTGCCATCAGTGAGTCGGAGCGGGAGGGCCTGGTTTATCTCGGAGATACGCAGTATTTT. Translated: CAISESEREGLVYLGDTQYF.